This TCR beta chain was recorded in a study of response to subunit inactivated influenza vaccine (dated by TCRdb to 2016 to 2019). Notes on the research overall: Deep quantitative profiling of the T cell receptor repertoire was used in the study to follow responses to a trivalent subunit inactivated influenza vaccine.

Library preparation was by RT-PCR. The sequencing machine was an Illumina HiSeq 2500. TCRdb applied fastp at Q25 and MiXCR to the public reads, then kept only in-frame beta chains. Identical CDR3 protein sequences are pooled into one entry, listed with their most common genes and DNA. The sample data list about 800,000 distinct CDR3 sequences, and 21% of these were observed just once. Roughly a tenth of the sample rests with the top ten. Measured from the cysteine to the phenylalanine, the CDR3 is 14 residues long. The kept DNA is CDR3 alone, 42 bases in frame from the first base. Ends trimmed: V by 8 bases, J by 9 bases; bases unmatched to a gene: 15. Study-wide conclusions, independent of this receptor: The authors proposed that each seasonal influenza vaccination may bring in only a limited number of new T cells.

This clonotype appeared many times. Its binding antigen is unknown. It has no much larger one-base neighbor in the sample; base qualities were not kept. This receptor chain uses TRBV12-3 or TRBV12-4 and TRBJ1-2; TRBD1 fits 7 bases in the junction. The sample in question was PBMCs from blood, obtained around 5 days after vaccination. The sequence came from a man between 50 and 59 years old who received an inactivated influenza vaccine. Donor details come from another sample of the same person, matched by shared clones. At the DNA level, the sequence is TGTGCCAGCGGGGGGACAGTCCTATCCTTTAGCTACACCTTC. Its coded protein is CASGGTVLSFSYTF.